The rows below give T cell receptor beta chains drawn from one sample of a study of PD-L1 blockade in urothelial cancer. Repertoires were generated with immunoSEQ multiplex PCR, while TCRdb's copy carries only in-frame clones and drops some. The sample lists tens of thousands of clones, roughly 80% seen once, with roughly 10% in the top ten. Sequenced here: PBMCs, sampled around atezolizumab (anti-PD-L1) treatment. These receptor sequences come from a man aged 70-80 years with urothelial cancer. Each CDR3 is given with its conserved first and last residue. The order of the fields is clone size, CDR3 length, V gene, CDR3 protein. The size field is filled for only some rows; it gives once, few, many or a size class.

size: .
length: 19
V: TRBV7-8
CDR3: CASSATGTIFKKANNEQFF

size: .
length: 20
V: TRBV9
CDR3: CASSVADPSGTLLGANVLTF

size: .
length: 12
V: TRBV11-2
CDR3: CASSLVGEKLFF

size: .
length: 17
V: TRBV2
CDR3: CASSVTRSGGNTGELFF

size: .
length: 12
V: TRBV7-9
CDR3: CASSLLEGEQYF

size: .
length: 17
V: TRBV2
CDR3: CASSTTRGTGGTDTQYF

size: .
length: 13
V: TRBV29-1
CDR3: CSVGDRGLYEQYF

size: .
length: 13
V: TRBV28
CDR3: CASGGPANYGYTF

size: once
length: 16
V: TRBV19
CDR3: CASSTLAGGGADTQYF

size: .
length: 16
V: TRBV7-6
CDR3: CASSTSRAGWTGELFF